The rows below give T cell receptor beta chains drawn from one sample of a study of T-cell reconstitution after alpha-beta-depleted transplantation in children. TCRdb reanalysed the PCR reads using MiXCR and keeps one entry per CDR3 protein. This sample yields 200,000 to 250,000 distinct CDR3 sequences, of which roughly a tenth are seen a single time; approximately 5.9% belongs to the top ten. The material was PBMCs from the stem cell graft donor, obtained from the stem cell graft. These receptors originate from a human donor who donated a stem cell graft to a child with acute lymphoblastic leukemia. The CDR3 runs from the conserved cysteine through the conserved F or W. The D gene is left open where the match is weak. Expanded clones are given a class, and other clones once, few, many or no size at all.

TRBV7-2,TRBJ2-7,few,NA,CASSSYLGTSYEQYF,TGTGCCAGCAGCTCCTATTTGGGGACCTCTTACGAGCAGTACTTC
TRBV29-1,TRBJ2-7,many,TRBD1,CSASRQGAYEQYF,TGCAGCGCTTCCAGACAGGGAGCCTACGAGCAGTACTTC
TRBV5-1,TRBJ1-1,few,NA,CASSSTAGANTEAFF,TGCGCCAGCTCTTCAACTGCAGGGGCGAACACTGAAGCTTTCTTT
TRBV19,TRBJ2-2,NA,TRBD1,CASWDRAATGELFF,TGTGCCAGTTGGGACAGGGCGGCCACCGGGGAGCTGTTTTTT
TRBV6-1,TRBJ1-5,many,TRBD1,CASSERDSGRSIAPQHF,TGTGCCAGCAGTGAACGGGACAGCGGTCGATCAATCGCCCCCCAGCATTTT
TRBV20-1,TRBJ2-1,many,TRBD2,CSAGAAGGTYNEQFF,TGCAGTGCGGGAGCAGCGGGGGGTACCTACAATGAGCAGTTCTTC
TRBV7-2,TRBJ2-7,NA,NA,CASSLRGGLYEQYF,TGTGCCAGCAGCTTAAGGGGGGGGCTGTACGAGCAGTACTTC
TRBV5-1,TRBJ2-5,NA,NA,CASGNQETQYF,TGCGCCAGCGGGAACCAAGAGACCCAGTACTTC
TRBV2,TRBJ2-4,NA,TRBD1,CASTGQEIAKNIQYF,TGTGCCAGCACGGGACAGGAGATAGCCAAAAACATTCAGTACTTC
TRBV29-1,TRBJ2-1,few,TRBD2,CSVEETSGVGEQFF,TGCAGCGTTGAAGAGACTAGCGGGGTGGGTGAGCAGTTCTTC
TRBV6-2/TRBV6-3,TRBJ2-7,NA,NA,CASRSDSSPKDEQYF,TGTGCCAGCAGGTCCGACAGCTCTCCCAAGGACGAGCAGTACTTC
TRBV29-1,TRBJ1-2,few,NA,CSVEGRLGGADGYTF,TGCAGCGTTGAAGGCCGTTTAGGGGGTGCGGATGGCTACACCTTC
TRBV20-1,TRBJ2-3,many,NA,CSAEARAGTDTQYF,TGCAGTGCTGAGGCCCGGGCCGGTACAGATACGCAGTATTTT
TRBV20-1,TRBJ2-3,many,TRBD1,CSARISGQGMMDTQYF,TGCAGTGCTAGAATCTCCGGACAGGGGATGATGGATACGCAGTATTTT
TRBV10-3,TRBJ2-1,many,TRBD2,CATRDRSSGGPGYNEQFF,TGTGCCACAAGGGACAGGTCTAGCGGGGGGCCGGGTTACAATGAGCAGTTCTTC
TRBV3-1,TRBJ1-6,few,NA,CASSQGPGRNSPLHF,TGTGCCAGCAGCCAAGGGCCGGGGAGGAATTCACCCCTCCACTTT
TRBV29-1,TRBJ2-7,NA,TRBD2,CSVSSGVREQYF,TGCAGCGTTTCAAGCGGGGTCCGAGAGCAGTACTTC
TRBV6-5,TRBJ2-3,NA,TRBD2,CASSYSFGGDTQYF,TGTGCCAGCAGTTACTCATTCGGGGGGGATACGCAGTATTTT
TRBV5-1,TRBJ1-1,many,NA,CASSLITNTEAFF,TGCGCCAGCAGCTTGATTACGAACACTGAAGCTTTCTTT
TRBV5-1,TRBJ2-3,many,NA,CASSLESGNTDTQYF,TGCGCCAGCAGCTTGGAGTCCGGAAACACAGATACGCAGTATTTT
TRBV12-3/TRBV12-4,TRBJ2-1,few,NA,CASSFRQGAYNEQFF,TGTGCCAGCAGTTTCCGGCAGGGAGCCTACAATGAGCAGTTCTTC
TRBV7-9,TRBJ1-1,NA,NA,CASSLDTGFTEAFF,TGTGCCAGCAGCTTAGATACAGGGTTCACTGAAGCTTTCTTT
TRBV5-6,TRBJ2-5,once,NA,CASSSGPAFRTQYF,TGTGCCAGCAGCTCCGGGCCAGCCTTTCGGACCCAGTACTTC
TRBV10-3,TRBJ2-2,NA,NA,CAISEGEISTGELFF,TGTGCCATCAGTGAGGGGGAGATCTCCACCGGGGAGCTGTTTTTT
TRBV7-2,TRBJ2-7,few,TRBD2,CASSPTNREEYEQYF,TGTGCCAGCAGCCCCACCAACCGGGAGGAATACGAGCAGTACTTC
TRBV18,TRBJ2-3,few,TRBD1,CASSYDRDMLDTQYF,TGTGCCAGCTCCTACGACAGGGACATGTTAGATACGCAGTATTTT
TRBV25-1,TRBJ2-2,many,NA,CASSEENTGELFF,TGTGCCAGCAGTGAAGAAAACACCGGGGAGCTGTTTTTT
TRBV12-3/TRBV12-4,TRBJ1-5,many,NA,CASTKSNSHDNQPQHF,TGTGCCAGCACCAAATCCAACAGCCACGACAATCAGCCCCAGCATTTT
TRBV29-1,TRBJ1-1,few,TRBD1,CSVAQQGARNTEAFF,TGCAGCGTTGCCCAACAGGGGGCGAGGAACACTGAAGCTTTCTTT
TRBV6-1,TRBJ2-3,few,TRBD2,CASSRGTSGTLGTQYF,TGTGCCAGCAGCCGAGGGACTAGCGGTACTCTCGGTACGCAGTATTTT
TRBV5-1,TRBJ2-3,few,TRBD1,CASSSWDRGSDTQYF,TGCGCCAGCAGCTCGTGGGACAGGGGGTCAGATACGCAGTATTTT
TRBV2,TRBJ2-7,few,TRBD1,CASIRDRAYEQYF,TGTGCCAGCATTAGGGACAGAGCTTACGAGCAGTACTTC
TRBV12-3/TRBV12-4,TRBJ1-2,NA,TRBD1,CASSPPTGNYGYTF,TGTGCCAGCAGTCCGCCGACAGGGAACTATGGCTACACCTTC
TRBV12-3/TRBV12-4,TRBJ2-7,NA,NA,CASSFTGTFYEQYF,TGTGCCAGCAGTTTCACTGGGACTTTCTACGAGCAGTACTTC
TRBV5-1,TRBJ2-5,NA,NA,CASSLSAGHQQETQYF,TGCGCCAGCAGCTTGTCGGCGGGACACCAACAAGAGACCCAGTACTTC
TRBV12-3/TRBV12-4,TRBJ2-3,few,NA,CASSSGVGGTDTQYF,TGTGCCAGCAGCTCCGGGGTCGGGGGCACAGATACGCAGTATTTT
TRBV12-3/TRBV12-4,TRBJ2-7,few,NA,CASSSGTWDYEQYF,TGTGCCAGCAGTTCCGGGACTTGGGATTACGAGCAGTACTTC
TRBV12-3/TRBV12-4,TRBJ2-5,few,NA,CASSFLTGGRETQYF,TGTGCCAGCAGTTTCCTAACCGGAGGCCGGGAGACCCAGTACTTC
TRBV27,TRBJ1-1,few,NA,CASSFLGTEAFF,TGTGCCAGCAGTTTTCTCGGGACTGAAGCTTTCTTT
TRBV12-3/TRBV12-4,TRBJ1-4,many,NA,CASTKGGGEEEKLFF,TGTGCCAGCACAAAAGGCGGGGGAGAGGAGGAAAAACTGTTTTTT